This T cell receptor beta chain was captured by sequencing in a study of regulatory T cells in long-lasting Graves disease. Time point defined: newly diagnosed GD, antithyroid drugs for less than 3 months. Extracted RNA from PBMCs served as the source of the TCR library. The sample holds many counts of this clonotype. The CDR3 has 13 amino acids. V was pared by 6 bases and J by 0 bases, with 9 bases between. Germline V CDR1 and CDR2: MDHEN, SYDVKM. Arm-PCR of CDR3 regions with iRepertoire HTBI primers generated TCR beta libraries. MiXCR, applied by TCRdb to the multiplex PCR reads, yields one record per CDR3 protein. The sample lists some 250,000 distinct CDR3 sequences, about 17% occurring once.

This clonotype was sampled from a female donor with Graves disease. The sequenced sample was peripheral blood mononuclear cells (PBMCs), obtained at new diagnosis, from a patient treated with antithyroid drugs. The chain employs TRBV28 and TRBJ2-7; D call uncertain. CDR3 loop: CASRYPSSYEQYF. The CDR3 DNA is TGTGCCAGCAGATACCCCTCCTCCTACGAGCAGTACTTC.